The 26 T cell receptor beta chains below come from one sample, sequenced in a study of control samples from healthy donors and cancer patients. Repertoires were generated with immunoSEQ multiplex PCR, while TCRdb's copy carries only in-frame clones and drops some. The sample lists some 150,000 clones, around 94% seen once, with around 13% in the top ten. Sample: blood. These receptors all come from a man in his forties in good health.

The chain has TRBV6-5 and TRBJ1-3; a possible D gene is TRBD1 (5 bases). CDR3 length: 16 amino acids. The V gene's germline CDR1 is MNHEY and CDR2 SVGAGI. V lost 0 bases and J lost 2, with 11 bases in between. The CDR3 region has the DNA TGTGCCAGCAGTTACTCGGGGCAGGGTACTGGAAACACCATATATTTT. This codes for CASSYSGQGTGNTIYF.

The gene calls are TRBV5-1 and TRBJ1-2; TRBD1 aligns across 8 bases. CDR3 size: 14 residues. The junction had 6 bases not matched to a gene; V was cut back by 4 bases and J by 4 bases. Germline V gives CDR1 SGHRS, CDR2 YFSETQ. The CDR3, as DNA: TGCGCCAGCAGCCTGGACAGGGAGGTCTATGGCTACACCTTC. Its translation is CASSLDREVYGYTF.

The rearrangement joins TRBV15 to TRBJ2-1, with 8 nucleotides matching TRBD2. V shed 1 base, J shed 10 bases, and the junction held 0 bases outside the gene matches. Looked up from germline, CDR1 is LNHNV and CDR2 is YYDKDF (reference sequence). This CDR3 spans 12 amino acids. The CDR3 sequence: CATSRASGEQFF. CDR3 coding DNA: TGTGCCACCAGCAGAGCTAGCGGGGAGCAGTTCTTC. The full variable domain, with the rest looked up from reference TRBV15 and TRBJ2-1, is DAMVIQNPRYQVTQFGKPVTLSCSQTLNHNVMYWYQQKSSQAPKLLFHYYDKDFNNEADTPDNFQSRRPNTSFCFLDIRSPGLGDTAMYLCATSRASGEQFFGPGTRLTVL.

The chain couples TRBV29-1 to TRBJ2-5, with 7 bases identical to TRBD2. J was trimmed by 6 bases and V by 2 bases; bases with no gene match: 9. Germline loops: CDR1 SQVTM, CDR2 ANQGSEA. This CDR3 has 14 residues. As DNA, the CDR3 is TGCAGCGTTGAATTAAGGGGAGGGCTGAAGACCCAGTACTTC. As protein: CSVELRGGLKTQYF.

The chain links TRBV9 to TRBJ2-1, with D perhaps TRBD2 (6 bases). V was cut by 0 bases and J by 3 bases, with 13 bases left in between. The length of the CDR3 is 16 residues. Germline CDR1 reads SGDLS; CDR2 reads YYNGEE. CDR3 sequence reads: CASSVDGGDYYNEQFF. In DNA form, the CDR3 reads TGTGCCAGCAGCGTAGACGGAGGGGATTACTACAATGAGCAGTTCTTC.

V and J are TRBV7-3 and TRBJ2-7; D is uncertain. This CDR3 region has 13 residues. Germline V gene data show CDR1 as SGHTA and CDR2 as FQGTGA. V shed 2 bases and J shed 4 bases, with 9 bases lying between them. CDR3 DNA sequence: TGTGCCAGCAGCTTAGCCCAGGAGTACGAGCAGTACTTC. This translates into CASSLAQEYEQYF.

For the CDR3, the DNA is TGCGCCAGCAGCTTGGCCGAGGGTTCTGGAAACACCATATATTTT. Translation: CASSLAEGSGNTIYF. The gene calls are TRBV5-1 and TRBJ1-3; D call uncertain. CDR1 and CDR2 from the germline V gene are SGHRS and YFSETQ. Trimming pared 0 bases from V and 1 base from J, leaving 8 bases between. This CDR3 contains 15 residues.

The chain links TRBV27 to TRBJ2-3; perhaps TRBD2 as D (6 bases). Germline V CDR1 and CDR2: MNHEY, SMNVEV (reference sequence). The ends were cut back, 2 bases at V and 2 bases at J, with 11 bases in the middle. CDR3 size: 15 residues. CDR3 sequence: CASSLVRETTDTQYF. The CDR3 DNA reads TGTGCCAGCAGTTTAGTACGGGAGACCACAGATACGCAGTATTTT.

The chain joins TRBV3-1 (or the pseudogene TRBV3-2) to TRBJ1-2; unclear D gene. The CDR3 consists of 15 residues. Germline CDR1 and CDR2: LGHDT and YNNKEL (reference sequence). Deletions cut 1 base from V and 2 bases from J, with 11 bases between. CDR3 protein: CASSQVSTANYGYTF. DNA for the CDR3: TGTGCCAGCAGCCAAGTTTCCACAGCAAACTATGGCTACACCTTC.

This clone was observed once. The chain links TRBV6-5 to TRBJ1-3; 8 positions agree with TRBD1. Germline V gene sequence: CDR1 MNHEY, CDR2 SVGAGI. The CDR3 contains 14 residues. V was pared by 5 bases and J by 2 bases, with 2 bases of the junction left unmatched. CDR3 DNA sequence: TGTGCCAGCAGTACGACAGGGGCTGGAAACACCATATATTTT. It codes for CASSTTGAGNTIYF.

The chain has TRBV2 and TRBJ2-2; D might be TRBD2 (6 bases). V lost 5 bases and J 4 bases, leaving 20 bases between the germline ends. Germline V gene data show CDR1 as SNHLY and CDR2 as FYNNEI. This CDR3 region has 17 residues. The chain's CDR3 is CASSPSESAFATGELFF. DNA for the CDR3: TGTGCCAGCAGTCCTAGCGAATCGGCTTTTGCCACCGGGGAGCTGTTTTTT.

With regard to this clone: Different DNA sequences within this sample yield the same CDR3. The genes are TRBV5-6 and TRBJ1-5; D is unresolved. Germline V gene sequence: CDR1 SGHDT, CDR2 YYEEEE. The CDR3 runs to 12 residues. Deletions cut 0 bases from V and 6 bases from J, with 4 bases between. CDR3 sequence reads: CASSLAGQPQHF. The CDR3 bases are TGTGCCAGCAGCTTGGCCGGTCAGCCCCAGCATTTT.

V and J are TRBV28 and TRBJ2-7; 9 bases line up with TRBD2. V was clipped by 8 bases and J by 5 bases; unmatched bases: 10. Germline-derived CDR1 and CDR2 are MDHEN and SYDVKM. CDR3 length equals 14 residues. CDR3 residues: CASSSREGRNEQYF. The CDR3 region has the DNA TGTGCCAGCTCTTCGCGGGAGGGCCGTAACGAGCAGTACTTC.

The V and J genes are TRBV6-5 and TRBJ1-6, with D hard to call. The CDR3 extends over 13 amino acids. Trimming left V 6 bases short and J 8 bases short, with 11 bases between. The V gene's germline CDR1 is MNHEY and CDR2 SVGAGI. The CDR3 nucleotides are TGTGCCAGCAGCGCCCAGAATTATTCACCCCTCCACTTT. Encoded protein: CASSAQNYSPLHF.

The rearrangement joins TRBV6-4 to TRBJ2-2; D ambiguous. Germline lookup yields CDR1 MRHNA and CDR2 SNTAGT. Trimming left V 0 bases short and J 7 bases short, with 12 bases between. The CDR3 runs 15 residues. The DNA for the CDR3 is TGTGCCAGCAGTGACTCGCCGTATGGCCGCGGGGAGCTGTTTTTT. Its protein is CASSDSPYGRGELFF.

The chain combines TRBV5-4 with TRBJ2-5; D is perhaps TRBD2 (6 bases). V gave up 3 bases and J gave up 5 bases, with 17 bases separating them. Germline V gene lookup returns CDR1 SGHNT and CDR2 YYREEE (reference sequence). The CDR3 length is 15 residues. The CDR3 region has the DNA TGTGCCAGCAGCTCGACTGTAGGGGAGGTCGAGACCCAGTACTTC. This gives the protein CASSSTVGEVETQYF.

This chain connects TRBV14 to TRBJ1-2; D might be TRBD1 (5 bases). Per the germline V gene, CDR1 is SGHDN and CDR2 is FVKESK. The V end lost 0 bases, the J end lost 4 bases, and 9 bases lay between the germline ends. The CDR3 covers 14 residues. The CDR3 coding sequence is TGTGCCAGCAGCCAAGATCGGGGCATCTATGGCTACACCTTC. It translates to CASSQDRGIYGYTF. Drawing the rest from reference TRBV14 and TRBJ1-2, the complete variable domain is EAGVTQFPSHSVIEKGQTVTLRCDPISGHDNLYWYRRVMGKEIKFLLHFVKESKQDESGMPNNRFLAERTGGTYSTLKVQPAELEDSGVYFCASSQDRGIYGYTFGSGTRLTVV.

V and J are TRBV29-1 and TRBJ2-1; TRBD1 is a possible D gene (6 bases). Germline V gives CDR1 SQVTM, CDR2 ANQGSEA. This CDR3 is built from 16 residues. The V and J ends lost 3 bases and 3 bases respectively, with 18 bases between them. The DNA for the CDR3 is TGCAGCGTTGAGGGACACTGGGACACAGACTACAATGAGCAGTTCTTC. This translates into CSVEGHWDTDYNEQFF.

V and J are TRBV9 and TRBJ1-4; possibly TRBD1 for D (5 bases). V was trimmed by 1 base and J by 7 bases, leaving 11 bases between them. This CDR3 comprises 14 residues. Germline CDR1 is SGDLS and CDR2 is YYNGEE. The DNA for the CDR3 is TGTGCCAGCAGCGTATCCGGGACGAGTGAAAAACTGTTTTTT. This encodes CASSVSGTSEKLFF.

The chain is built from TRBV4-3 and TRBJ1-4, with D unresolved. The V end lost 2 bases, the J end lost 4 bases, and 14 bases lay between the germline ends. Germline lookup yields CDR1 LGHNA and CDR2 YSLEER. The CDR3 sequence is 16 residues long. CDR3 amino acids: CASSQNKHGDNEKLFF. For the CDR3, the DNA is TGCGCCAGCAGCCAAAATAAACATGGGGATAATGAAAAACTGTTTTTT.

This chain links TRBV25-1 with TRBJ2-1; 7 bases are a match to TRBD1. CDR1 MGHDK and CDR2 SYGVNS come from the germline V gene. V lost 4 bases to trimming and J lost 4 bases; unmatched junction nucleotides: 10. This CDR3 has 16 amino acids. CDR3 in amino acids: CASSGDDRDVYNEQFF. CDR3 DNA sequence: TGTGCCAGCAGTGGGGATGACAGGGATGTATACAATGAGCAGTTCTTC.

The CDR3 region is CASSEPALNTEAFF. The CDR3 nucleotides read TGTGCCAGCAGCGAGCCGGCCCTGAACACTGAAGCTTTCTTT. The chain is built from TRBV9 and TRBJ1-1; no definite D call. The germline V gene has CDR1 SGDLS and CDR2 YYNGEE. The CDR3 covers 14 residues. Trimming shortened V by 3 bases and J by 0 bases, and 9 bases separated the two germline ends.

The chain uses TRBV5-6 and TRBJ2-1; D is possibly TRBD2 (6 bases). This CDR3 region has 16 residues. The V and J ends lost 0 bases and 0 bases respectively, with 10 bases between them. The V gene's germline CDR1 is SGHDT and CDR2 YYEEEE. The CDR3 region has the DNA TGTGCCAGCAGCTTGGGGCTAGCGAGCTCCTACAATGAGCAGTTCTTC. Protein: CASSLGLASSYNEQFF.

This chain connects TRBV6-2 or TRBV6-3 to TRBJ2-3; D gene ambiguous. CDR1 MNHEY and CDR2 SVGEGT come from the germline V gene. This CDR3 has 16 residues. With 5 bases removed from V and 1 base from J, the gap between germline ends came to 16 bases. CDR3 DNA sequence: TGTGCCAGCAGTCCCCTTTCTAGATTCCGCACAGATACGCAGTATTTT. This gives the protein CASSPLSRFRTDTQYF.

This chain links TRBV13 with TRBJ2-7; 7 nucleotides match TRBD1. After removal of 5 bases from V and 2 bases from J, the junction contained 12 bases not matched to a gene. The germline V gene has CDR1 PRHDT and CDR2 FYEKMQ (reference sequence). The CDR3 consists of 16 residues. DNA of the CDR3: TGTGCCAGCAGCCCACAGAGACAGGGTACCGCCTACGAGCAGTACTTC. This encodes CASSPQRQGTAYEQYF.

The J gene is TRBJ2-1, the V gene TRBV29-1; D remains unclear. Germline V gene sequence: CDR1 SQVTM, CDR2 ANQGSEA. The CDR3 consists of 12 residues. CDR3 region: CSAMASYNEQFF. DNA for the CDR3: TGCAGTGCTATGGCGTCCTACAATGAGCAGTTCTTC.